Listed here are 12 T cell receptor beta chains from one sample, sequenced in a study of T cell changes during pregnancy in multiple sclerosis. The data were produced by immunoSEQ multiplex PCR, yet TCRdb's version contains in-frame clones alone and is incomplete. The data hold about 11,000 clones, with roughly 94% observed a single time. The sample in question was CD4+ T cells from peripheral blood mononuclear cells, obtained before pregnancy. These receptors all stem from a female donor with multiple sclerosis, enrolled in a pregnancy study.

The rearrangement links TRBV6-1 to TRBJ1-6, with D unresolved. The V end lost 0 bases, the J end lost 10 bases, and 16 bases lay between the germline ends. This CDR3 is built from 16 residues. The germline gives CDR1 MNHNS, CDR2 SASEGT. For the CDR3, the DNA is TGTGCCAGCAGTGAAGCGTCTCTTGGGGAGCGGTCACCCCTCCACTTT. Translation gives CASSEASLGERSPLHF.

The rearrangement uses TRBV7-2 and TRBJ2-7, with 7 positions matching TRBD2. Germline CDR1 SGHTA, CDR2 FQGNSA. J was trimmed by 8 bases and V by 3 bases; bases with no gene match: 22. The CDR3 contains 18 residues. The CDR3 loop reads CASSFFFDRTGGWMKQYF. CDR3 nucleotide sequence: TGTGCCAGCAGCTTCTTCTTTGACCGGACGGGGGGTTGGATGAAGCAGTACTTC.

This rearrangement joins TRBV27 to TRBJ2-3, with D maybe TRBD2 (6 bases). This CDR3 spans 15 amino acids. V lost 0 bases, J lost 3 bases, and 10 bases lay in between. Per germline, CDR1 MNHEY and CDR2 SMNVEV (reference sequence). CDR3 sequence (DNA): TGTGCCAGCAGTTTATCGCGGGGCCTGACAGATACGCAGTATTTT. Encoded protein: CASSLSRGLTDTQYF.

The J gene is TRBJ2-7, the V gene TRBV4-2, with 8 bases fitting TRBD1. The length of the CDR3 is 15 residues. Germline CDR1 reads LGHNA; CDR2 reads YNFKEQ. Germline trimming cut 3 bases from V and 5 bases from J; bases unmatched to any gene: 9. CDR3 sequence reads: CASSQPGQGADEQYF. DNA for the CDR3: TGTGCCAGCAGCCAGCCCGGACAGGGTGCTGACGAGCAGTACTTC.

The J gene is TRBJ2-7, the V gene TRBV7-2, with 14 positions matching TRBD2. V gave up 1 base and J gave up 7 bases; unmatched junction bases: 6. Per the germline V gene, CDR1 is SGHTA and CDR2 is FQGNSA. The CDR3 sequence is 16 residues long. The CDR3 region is CASSLGTSGGYSEQYF. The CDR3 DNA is TGTGCCAGCAGCTTAGGGACTAGCGGGGGGTATTCGGAGCAGTACTTC.

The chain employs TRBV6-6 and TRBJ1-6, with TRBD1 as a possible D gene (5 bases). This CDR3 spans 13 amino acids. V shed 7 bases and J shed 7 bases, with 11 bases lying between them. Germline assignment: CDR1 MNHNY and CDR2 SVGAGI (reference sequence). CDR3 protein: CASKNKGNSPLHF. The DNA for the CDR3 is TGTGCCAGCAAAAACAAGGGGAATTCACCCCTCCACTTT.

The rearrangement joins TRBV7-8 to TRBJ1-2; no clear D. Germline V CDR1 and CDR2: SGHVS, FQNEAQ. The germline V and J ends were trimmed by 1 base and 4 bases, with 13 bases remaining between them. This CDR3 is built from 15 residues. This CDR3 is CASSLGGSTTYGYTF. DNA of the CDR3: TGTGCCAGCAGCTTAGGAGGCTCCACGACCTATGGCTACACCTTC. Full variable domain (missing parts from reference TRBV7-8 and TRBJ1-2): GAGVSQSPRYKVAKRGQDVALRCDPISGHVSLFWYQQALGQGPEFLTYFQNEAQLDKSGLPSDRFFAERPEGSVSTLKIQRTQQEDSAVYLCASSLGGSTTYGYTFGSGTRLTVV.

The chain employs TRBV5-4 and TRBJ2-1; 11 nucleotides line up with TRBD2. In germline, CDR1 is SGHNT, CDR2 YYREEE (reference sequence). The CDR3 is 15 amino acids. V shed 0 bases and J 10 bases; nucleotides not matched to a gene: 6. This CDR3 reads CASSLEIAGGQEQFF. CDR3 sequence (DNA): TGTGCCAGCAGCTTGGAGATAGCGGGGGGGCAAGAGCAGTTCTTC.

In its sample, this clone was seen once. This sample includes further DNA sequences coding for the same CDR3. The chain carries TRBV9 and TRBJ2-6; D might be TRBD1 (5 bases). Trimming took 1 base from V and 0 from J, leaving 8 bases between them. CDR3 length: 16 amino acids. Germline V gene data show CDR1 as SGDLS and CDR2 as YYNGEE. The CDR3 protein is CASSVTQGSGANVLTF. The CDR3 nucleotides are TGTGCCAGCAGCGTAACTCAGGGCTCTGGGGCCAACGTCCTGACTTTC. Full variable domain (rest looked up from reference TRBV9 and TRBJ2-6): DSGVTQTPKHLITATGQRVTLRCSPRSGDLSVYWYQQSLDQGLQFLIQYYNGEERAKGNILERFSAQQFPDLHSELNLSSLELGDSALYFCASSVTQGSGANVLTFGAGSRLTVL.

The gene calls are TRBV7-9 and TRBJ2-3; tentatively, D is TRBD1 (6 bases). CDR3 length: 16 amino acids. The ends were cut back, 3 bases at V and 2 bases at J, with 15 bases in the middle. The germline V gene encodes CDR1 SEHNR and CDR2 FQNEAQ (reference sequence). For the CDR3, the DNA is TGTGCCAGCAGCTTCGGACAGCCAGGACTCACAGATACGCAGTATTTT. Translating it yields CASSFGQPGLTDTQYF.

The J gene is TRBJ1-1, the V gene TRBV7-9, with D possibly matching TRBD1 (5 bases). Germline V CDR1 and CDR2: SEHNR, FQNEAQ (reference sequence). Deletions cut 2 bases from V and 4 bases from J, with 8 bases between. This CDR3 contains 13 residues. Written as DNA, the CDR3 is TGTGCCAGCAGCTTACAGGGTTCCACTGAAGCTTTCTTT. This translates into CASSLQGSTEAFF.

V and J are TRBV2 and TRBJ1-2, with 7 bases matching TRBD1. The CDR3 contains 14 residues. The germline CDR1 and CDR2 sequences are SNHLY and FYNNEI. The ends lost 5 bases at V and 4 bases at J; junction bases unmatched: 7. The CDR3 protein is CASSSKTGSYGYTF. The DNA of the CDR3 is TGTGCCAGCAGTTCAAAGACAGGGTCCTATGGCTACACCTTC. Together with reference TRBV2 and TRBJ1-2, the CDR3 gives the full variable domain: EPEVTQTPSHQVTQMGQEVILRCVPISNHLYFYWYRQILGQKVEFLVSFYNNEISEKSEIFDDQFSVERPDGSNFTLKIRSTKLEDSAMYFCASSSKTGSYGYTFGSGTRLTVV.